This paragraph covers one T cell receptor beta chain sequence. Its antigen is undetermined. These data originate in a study of T cells in Graves' hyperthyroidism and ophthalmopathy. Across the whole study: Peripheral blood was drawn at first diagnosis, prior to all treatment. Findings of the study overall: The majority of expanded thyroid clonotypes above 0.001 also appeared in blood.

Regions amplified from RNA transcripts were the TCR beta CDR3 regions. The HTBI primer set drove a first-round RT-PCR of the TCR CDR3. Each CDR3 protein gets one entry after TCRdb re-called the multiplex PCR reads with MiXCR. This sample has about 580,000 distinct CDR3 sequences, with roughly 14% found just once. Sequences were obtained from blood. The origin of this receptor is a young woman with Graves' hyperthyroidism that later progressed to Graves' ophthalmopathy.

The CDR3 region is CASSIRAGPYNEQFF. The CDR3 DNA reads as TGTGCCAGTAGTATTCGAGCGGGTCCTTACAATGAGCAGTTCTTC. This chain uses TRBV19 with TRBJ2-1; a possible D gene is TRBD2 (6 bases). V lost 3 bases and J 4 bases, leaving 13 bases between the germline ends. The germline V gene has CDR1 LNHDA and CDR2 SQIVND (reference sequence). This CDR3 has 15 residues.